One sample yielded the 27 T cell receptor beta chains listed below, sequenced in a study of OX40 agonist ivuxolimab in advanced cancers. Method: immunoSEQ multiplex PCR; TCRdb's copy keeps in-frame clones and lacks some. The sample holds 70,000 to 75,000 clones, 70% to 90% seen once. The sample was CD4+ or CD8+ T cells sorted from blood, taken in a trial of the OX40 agonist ivuxolimab. All receptors come from an adult with an advanced solid tumor such as melanoma, head and neck, liver or kidney cancer.

The chain has TRBV7-3 and TRBJ2-3; D may be TRBD1 or TRBD2 (5 bases each). The V end was cut by 0 bases, the J end by 3 bases, with 10 bases between. The germline CDR1 and CDR2 sequences are SGHTA and FQGTGA. This CDR3 is 15 amino acids long. The DNA of the CDR3 is TGTGCCAGCAGCTTAACGGGGGTCCCGACAGATACGCAGTATTTT. Amino acids: CASSLTGVPTDTQYF. Based on the CDR3 plus reference TRBV7-3 and TRBJ2-3, the full variable domain is GAGVSQTPSNKVTEKGKYVELRCDPISGHTALYWYRQSLGQGPEFLIYFQGTGAADDSGLPNDRFFAVRPEGSVSTLKIQRTERGDSAVYLCASSLTGVPTDTQYFGPGTRLTVL.

V usage is TRBV6-1 and J usage is TRBJ2-7; D tentatively reads TRBD1 or TRBD2 (8 bases each). This CDR3 contains 18 residues. Per germline, CDR1 MNHNS and CDR2 SASEGT. The ends were cut back, 3 bases at V and 3 bases at J, with 24 bases in the middle. The CDR3 DNA reads as TGTGCCAGCAGTGATGGGACAGGCGAAGGAGCGGGGGTCTACGAGCAGTACTTC. Translated: CASSDGTGEGAGVYEQYF.

The chain is built from TRBV6-1 and TRBJ2-5, with 11 positions matching TRBD2. This CDR3 spans 17 amino acids. Germline V gene data show CDR1 as MNHNS and CDR2 as SASEGT. J was trimmed by 2 bases and V by 4 bases; bases with no gene match: 9. The DNA for the CDR3 is TGTGCCAGCAGTGGGAGGTCGGGGACTAGCGGACAAGAGACCCAGTACTTC. The encoded protein is CASSGRSGTSGQETQYF.

The chain employs TRBV4-1 and TRBJ2-1; no definite D call. The CDR3 is 15 amino acids. Per the germline V gene, CDR1 is MGHRA and CDR2 is YSYEKL. The V end lost 0 bases, the J end lost 5 bases, and 11 bases lay between the germline ends. The CDR3 reads CASSQDPQANNEQFF. CDR3 nucleotides: TGCGCCAGCAGCCAAGATCCCCAGGCTAACAATGAGCAGTTCTTC.

The chain carries TRBV7-2 and TRBJ2-3; 7 positions match TRBD1. Germline loops: CDR1 SGHTA, CDR2 FQGNSA. The CDR3 contains 14 residues. V dropped 1 base and J dropped 3; count of bases not matched to a gene: 1. CDR3 bases: TGTGCCAGCAGCTTAGACAGGGGTACAGATACGCAGTATTTT. Its translation: CASSLDRGTDTQYF.

The V and J genes are TRBV7-2 and TRBJ1-6, with D perhaps TRBD1 (5 bases). The germline gives CDR1 SGHTA, CDR2 FQGNSA. Trimming stripped 1 base from V and 5 bases from J, with 12 bases between. The length of the CDR3 is 16 residues. The CDR3 loop reads CASSLESGANNSPLHF. The CDR3 region has the DNA TGTGCCAGCAGCTTAGAGTCCGGGGCTAATAATTCACCCCTCCACTTT.

This chain joins TRBV19 and TRBJ1-2; the D is unclear. The germline gives CDR1 LNHDA, CDR2 SQIVND (reference sequence). V was shortened by 1 base and J by 4 bases, with 7 bases between the two germline ends. CDR3 length equals 13 residues. The CDR3 region has the DNA TGTGCCAGTAGTATAGTTGGGGTCTATGGCTACACCTTC. It encodes CASSIVGVYGYTF.

V usage is TRBV6-4 and J usage is TRBJ1-2, with 10 bases that match TRBD1. CDR1 is MRHNA and CDR2 is SNTAGT in the germline V gene. Germline trimming cut 2 bases from V and 8 bases from J; bases unmatched to any gene: 8. CDR3 length: 15 residues. The CDR3 DNA is TGTGCCAGCAGTGACGGGGACAGGGGACTGGAAGGCTACACCTTC. It encodes CASSDGDRGLEGYTF.

The V call is TRBV6-5, the J call TRBJ2-3, with a weak D call TRBD1 (6 bases). The CDR3 spans 15 residues. CDR1 and CDR2 (germline): MNHEY, SVGAGI. Trimming shortened V by 6 bases and J by 0 bases, and 13 bases separated the two germline ends. CDR3 residues: CASRTGGASTDTQYF. As DNA, the CDR3 is TGTGCCAGCAGGACAGGTGGCGCTAGCACAGATACGCAGTATTTT.

This clone was found once. V is TRBV4-1 and J is TRBJ1-1, with D unresolved. The germline V gene has CDR1 MGHRA and CDR2 YSYEKL. V dropped 4 bases and J dropped 6 bases, with 15 bases sitting between them. CDR3 length: 14 amino acids. The DNA of the CDR3 is TGCGCCAGCAGCCTTAGGACGGTGGGCGCTGAAGCTTTCTTT. Its translation is CASSLRTVGAEAFF.

The chain combines TRBV29-1 with TRBJ2-1; 13 positions match TRBD2. The CDR3 length is 12 residues. Per the germline V gene, CDR1 is SQVTM and CDR2 is ANQGSEA. The V gene end was trimmed by 8 bases and the J gene end by 7 bases; junction bases not matched to a gene: 2. In DNA form, the CDR3 reads TGCAGCTCGGGACTAGCGGGAAATGAGCAGTTCTTC. It codes for CSSGLAGNEQFF.

This chain links TRBV5-5 with TRBJ2-3, with 8 positions matching TRBD2. The CDR3 spans 14 residues. Germline CDR1 and CDR2: SGHKS and YYEKEE (reference sequence). The junction had 5 bases not matched to a gene; V was cut back by 4 bases and J by 4 bases. CDR3: CASSPRTSPDTQYF. CDR3 nucleotides: TGTGCCAGCAGCCCCAGGACTAGCCCAGATACGCAGTATTTT.

The chain carries TRBV4-1 and TRBJ1-2, with no clear D. Germline CDR1 is MGHRA and CDR2 is YSYEKL. CDR3 length: 15 residues. Between the trimmed V and J ends, which lost 1 base and 0 bases, there was a span of 9 bases. In nucleotides, the CDR3 is TGCGCCAGCAGCCAAGGGCCTTCAGCTAACTATGGCTACACCTTC. Translating gives CASSQGPSANYGYTF.

The chain uses TRBV7-3 and TRBJ1-1, with D perhaps matching TRBD1 (6 bases). Trimming removed 1 base at V and 7 bases at J, with 7 bases between. CDR1 SGHTA and CDR2 FQGTGA come from the germline V gene. The CDR3 has 12 amino acids. The CDR3 DNA follows: TGTGCCAGCAGCTTAATCAGGGGTGAAGCTTTCTTT. Residues: CASSLIRGEAFF.

The rearrangement links TRBV7-2 to TRBJ2-1, with 13 bases lining up with TRBD2. V lost 1 base to trimming and J lost 7 bases; unmatched junction nucleotides: 7. Germline loops: CDR1 SGHTA, CDR2 FQGNSA. This CDR3 region has 17 residues. CDR3 DNA sequence: TGTGCCAGCAGCTTAGTCTCCGGGACTAGCGGGACGAATGAGCAGTTCTTC. Translating gives CASSLVSGTSGTNEQFF.

This clone came up once. This chain joins TRBV30 and TRBJ1-4, with 8 bases matching TRBD1. CDR1 is GTSNPN, CDR2 SVGIG, per germline (reference sequence). This CDR3 is 14 amino acids long. The V and J ends lost 0 bases and 8 bases, in that order; junction bases with no gene match: 5. CDR3 sequence: CAWSVRQGKEKLFF. The CDR3 DNA reads as TGTGCCTGGAGTGTAAGACAGGGGAAAGAAAAACTGTTTTTT.

The chain combines TRBV27 with TRBJ1-1; D is possibly TRBD1 (5 bases). The CDR3 spans 17 residues. Germline V lookup: CDR1 MNHEY, CDR2 SMNVEV (reference sequence). V lost 7 bases, J lost 1 base, and 22 bases lay in between. DNA of the CDR3: TGTGCCAGCACCCCAGGTGAGGGGCGGGGGGGGAACACTGAAGCTTTCTTT. Its protein is CASTPGEGRGGNTEAFF.

The rearrangement links TRBV6-5 to TRBJ1-2, with D possibly TRBD1 on 6 matching bases. Trimming cost V 4 bases and J 4 bases, with 16 bases left between them. CDR3 size: 15 residues. Per germline, CDR1 MNHEY and CDR2 SVGAGI. The CDR3 nucleotides are TGTGCCAGCAGTTTTACTCAGGGGAGAGGCTATGGCTACACCTTC. Amino acid sequence: CASSFTQGRGYGYTF.

The V call is TRBV7-9, the J call TRBJ2-4, with a weak D call TRBD1 (6 bases). The V and J ends lost 5 bases and 7 bases respectively, with 9 bases between them. The CDR3 consists of 12 residues. Looked up from germline, CDR1 is SEHNR and CDR2 is FQNEAQ (reference sequence). The CDR3 region is CASSPDSNIQYF. The DNA of the CDR3 is TGTGCCAGCAGCCCGGACAGCAACATTCAGTACTTC.

This clone has a handful of counts. The V and J genes are TRBV30 and TRBJ1-2; weak D call: TRBD1 (6 bases). This CDR3 is built from 14 residues. Germline CDR1 GTSNPN, CDR2 SVGIG (reference sequence). With 3 bases removed from V and 4 bases from J, the gap between germline ends came to 15 bases. The CDR3 sequence is CAWRARQVFYGYTF. The CDR3 nucleotides are TGTGCCTGGAGGGCCCGACAGGTCTTCTATGGCTACACCTTC.

V and J are TRBV29-1 and TRBJ2-1; the D is unclear. This CDR3 spans 12 amino acids. Trimming cost V 4 bases and J 0 bases, with 4 bases left between them. The germline CDR1 and CDR2 sequences are SQVTM and ANQGSEA. CDR3: CSVGSSYNEQFF. CDR3 nucleotides: TGCAGCGTTGGGTCCTCCTACAATGAGCAGTTCTTC.

The chain employs TRBV2 and TRBJ1-4; D perhaps matches TRBD1 (6 bases). CDR3 length: 14 residues. Trimming took off 5 bases at V and 3 bases at J, with 10 bases between the two ends. CDR1 and CDR2 from the germline V gene are SNHLY and FYNNEI. CDR3 amino acids: CASSPGQANEKLFF. The CDR3 DNA is TGTGCCAGCAGTCCGGGACAAGCTAATGAAAAACTGTTTTTT.

This sequence joins TRBV5-6 and TRBJ2-7; D remains unclear. This CDR3 comprises 14 residues. CDR1 and CDR2 from the germline V gene are SGHDT and YYEEEE. Between the trimmed V and J ends, which lost 1 base and 7 bases, there was a span of 15 bases. The CDR3 here is CASSLRPPTGEQYF. The DNA for the CDR3 is TGTGCCAGCAGCTTGAGGCCCCCCACCGGGGAGCAGTACTTC. The full variable domain, rest sourced from reference TRBV5-6 and TRBJ2-7, is DAGVTQSPTHLIKTRGQQVTLRCSPKSGHDTVSWYQQALGQGPQFIFQYYEEEERQRGNFPDRFSGHQFPNYSSELNVNALLLGDSALYLCASSLRPPTGEQYFGPGTRLTVT.

The chain links TRBV6-4 to TRBJ2-1; 7 nucleotides line up with TRBD1. The CDR3 contains 16 residues. Germline CDR1 and CDR2: MRHNA and SNTAGT. Trimming took 8 bases from V and 0 from J; bases not matched to a gene: 10. DNA for the CDR3: TGTGCCAGCGCAAGAAATAGACAGGGCTCCTACAATGAGCAGTTCTTC. Translated: CASARNRQGSYNEQFF.

The chain joins TRBV7-2 to TRBJ1-5; maybe TRBD1 (6 bases). The CDR3 covers 13 residues. Trimming removed 5 bases at V and 6 bases at J, with 11 bases between. Germline-derived CDR1 and CDR2 are SGHTA and FQGNSA. The CDR3 reads CASSGGGSQPQHF. CDR3 in DNA: TGTGCCAGCAGCGGGGGGGGCAGTCAGCCCCAGCATTTT. Filled out from reference TRBV7-2 and TRBJ1-5, the complete variable domain reads GAGVSQSPSNKVTEKGKDVELRCDPISGHTALYWYRQSLGQGLEFLIYFQGNSAPDKSGLPSDRFSAERTGGSVSTLTIQRTQQEDSAVYLCASSGGGSQPQHFGDGTRLSIL.

This clone came up once. The chain carries TRBV20-1 and TRBJ1-2; no reliable D call. The germline gives CDR1 DFQATT, CDR2 SNEGSKA (reference sequence). V was shortened by 0 bases and J by 11 bases, with 10 bases between the two germline ends. The CDR3 covers 11 residues. CDR3 coding DNA: TGCAGTGCTAGAGATAGGGAATTATACACCTTC. Its protein product is CSARDRELYTF.

This clone has a single count. The CDR3 region has the DNA TGTGCCAGCTCACCCATGAGCGGGAGTAACACCGGGGAGCTGTTTTTT. It is translated as CASSPMSGSNTGELFF. This rearrangement joins TRBV18 to TRBJ2-2; TRBD2 matches at 8 bases. Germline lookup yields CDR1 KGHSH and CDR2 LQKENI. The ends lost 3 bases at V and 2 bases at J; junction bases unmatched: 5. CDR3 length equals 16 residues.